The next 25 T cell receptor beta chains were all read from a single sample in a study of cytomegalovirus exposure and HLA in healthy donors. The PCR ran on 60 Vbeta and 13 Jbeta primers. Produced via immunoSEQ multiplex PCR; TCRdb's table is partial and in-frame only. The table has 100,000 to 120,000 clones, around four fifths seen once; the top ten hold 6.5% to 9.5%. Source material: PBMCs. The receptors come from a woman aged 40 to 50 in good health and CMV-seropositive.

The chain uses TRBV5-4 and TRBJ2-2; 9 bases are a match to TRBD2. The length of the CDR3 is 16 residues. J gave up 6 bases and V 4 bases, and 10 bases lay outside the gene matches. Germline V lookup: CDR1 SGHNT, CDR2 YYREEE (reference sequence). CDR3 amino acids: CASSALAGGGAGELFF. In DNA, the CDR3 is TGTGCCAGCAGCGCCCTGGCTGGCGGGGGGGCCGGGGAGCTGTTTTTT.

The J gene is TRBJ1-2, the V gene TRBV18; 9 nucleotides line up with TRBD1. The CDR3 extends over 18 amino acids. Germline CDR1 KGHSH, CDR2 LQKENI. The V and J ends lost 6 bases and 0 bases, in that order; junction bases with no gene match: 14. The CDR3 DNA sequence: TGTGCCAGCTCGCCCCCCCGGACAGGGGCCCCATCTAACTATGGCTACACCTTC. Translating gives CASSPPRTGAPSNYGYTF.

The rearrangement joins TRBV7-8 to TRBJ2-7, with 7 bases lining up with TRBD2. There are 16 residues in the CDR3. V gave up 1 base and J gave up 2 bases; unmatched junction bases: 8. Germline V gene data show CDR1 as SGHVS and CDR2 as FQNEAQ. CDR3 sequence (DNA): TGTGCCAGCAGCTTAGGGGTTGGGGAGGGCCCCTACGAGCAGTACTTC. Protein sequence: CASSLGVGEGPYEQYF.

Written as DNA, the CDR3 is TGTGCCAGCAGTTACTCGGGGCTAGTCACCGGGGAGCTGTTTTTT. Its protein product is CASSYSGLVTGELFF. This chain uses TRBV6-6 with TRBJ2-2; D possibly corresponds to TRBD1 (5 bases). The CDR3 is 15 residues long. The germline V gene has CDR1 MNHNY and CDR2 SVGAGI (reference sequence). V was pared by 0 bases and J by 4 bases, with 9 bases between.

CDR3 coding DNA: TGTGCCAGCAGCTTCTGGGGGGGGGAGACCCAGTACTTC. This encodes CASSFWGGETQYF. The V gene is TRBV5-4, the J gene TRBJ2-5, with 7 bases that match TRBD2. The CDR3 runs to 13 residues. Germline CDR1 is SGHNT and CDR2 is YYREEE (reference sequence). Trimming took 2 bases from V and 5 from J; bases not matched to a gene: 3. Full variable domain (missing parts from reference TRBV5-4 and TRBJ2-5): ETGVTQSPTHLIKTRGQQVTLRCSSQSGHNTVSWYQQALGQGPQFIFQYYREEENGRGNFPPRFSGLQFPNYSSELNVNALELDDSALYLCASSFWGGETQYFGPGTRLLVL.

The V and J genes are TRBV2 and TRBJ2-5; possible D gene TRBD1, 6 bases. The CDR3 consists of 12 residues. Trimming pared 7 bases from V and 1 base from J, leaving 7 bases between. The germline gives CDR1 SNHLY, CDR2 FYNNEI. CDR3 residues: CASNRVQETQYF. The CDR3 DNA reads as TGTGCCAGCAACAGGGTCCAAGAGACCCAGTACTTC.

The rearrangement uses TRBV9 and TRBJ1-3, with D unresolved. The CDR3 is 14 residues long. CDR1 and CDR2 from the germline V gene are SGDLS and YYNGEE. Trimming cost V 2 bases and J 0 bases, with 6 bases left between them. The CDR3 DNA follows: TGTGCCAGCAGCGTTGACTTCTCTGGAAACACCATATATTTT. Its translation is CASSVDFSGNTIYF. Filled out from reference TRBV9 and TRBJ1-3, the complete variable domain reads DSGVTQTPKHLITATGQRVTLRCSPRSGDLSVYWYQQSLDQGLQFLIQYYNGEERAKGNILERFSAQQFPDLHSELNLSSLELGDSALYFCASSVDFSGNTIYFGEGSWLTVV.

The V and J genes are TRBV12-5 and TRBJ2-1; D might be TRBD2 (6 bases). The CDR3 is 13 amino acids. V shed 7 bases and J shed 3 bases, with 10 bases lying between them. Germline CDR1 reads LGHNT; CDR2 reads FRNRAP. The CDR3 here is CASAGLNYNEQFF. CDR3 in DNA: TGTGCTAGTGCGGGACTGAACTACAATGAGCAGTTCTTC.

This chain links TRBV6-5 with TRBJ2-1; perhaps TRBD2 as D (5 bases). The CDR3 contains 14 residues. The V gene's germline CDR1 is MNHEY and CDR2 SVGAGI. V was shortened by 6 bases and J by 6 bases, with 15 bases between the two germline ends. CDR3: CASRPYTTSNEQFF. The CDR3 region has the DNA TGTGCCAGCAGGCCCTATACAACTAGCAATGAGCAGTTCTTC.

The gene calls are TRBV5-1 and TRBJ2-7, with D possibly TRBD2 on 6 matching bases. This CDR3 contains 13 residues. Trimming took off 0 bases at V and 7 bases at J, with 11 bases between the two ends. CDR1 SGHRS and CDR2 YFSETQ come from the germline V gene. For the CDR3, the DNA is TGCGCCAGCAGCTTGGATCCAGGGAGGGAGCAGTACTTC. This encodes CASSLDPGREQYF.

A few counts support this clone. The V gene is TRBV28, the J gene TRBJ2-3; 7 bases are a match to TRBD1. Germline values: CDR1 MDHEN, CDR2 SYDVKM. After removal of 7 bases from V and 3 bases from J, the junction contained 10 bases not matched to a gene. CDR3 length equals 15 residues. CDR3 loop: CASKTAGGWTDTQYF. CDR3 DNA sequence: TGTGCCAGCAAAACGGCAGGGGGATGGACAGATACGCAGTATTTT.

The chain joins TRBV5-1 to TRBJ2-5; 9 nucleotides align to TRBD1. The DNA end is a closer match to TRBJ2-7, so the J assignment may be wrong. Germline CDR1 and CDR2: SGHRS and YFSETQ. The CDR3 runs 14 residues. The CDR3, as DNA: TGCGCCAGCAGCTTGAGACAGGGGGCCTACGAGCAGTACTTC. It translates to CASSLRQGAYEQYF.

J is TRBJ2-3 and V is TRBV2; no firm D call. CDR1 and CDR2 from the germline V gene are SNHLY and FYNNEI. Trimming removed 4 bases from V and 4 bases from J, with 6 bases in between. The CDR3 is 12 residues long. The CDR3 sequence is CASSALADTQYF. The DNA of the CDR3 is TGTGCCAGCAGTGCCCTCGCAGATACGCAGTATTTT.

This rearrangement joins TRBV6-4 to TRBJ1-6; D gene ambiguous. The CDR3 consists of 15 residues. Germline V CDR1 and CDR2: MRHNA, SNTAGT. Trimming left V 4 bases short and J 4 bases short, with 11 bases between. CDR3 sequence reads: CASSAQDSYNSPLHF. The CDR3 region has the DNA TGTGCCAGCAGTGCCCAGGATTCTTATAATTCACCCCTCCACTTT.

This CDR3 reads CAISRDTLNTEAFF. The CDR3 DNA reads as TGTGCCATCAGCCGAGACACCCTGAACACTGAAGCTTTCTTT. The rearrangement joins TRBV10-3 to TRBJ1-1; D call uncertain. V dropped 6 bases and J dropped 0 bases, with 11 bases sitting between them. Germline V gene data show CDR1 as ENHRY and CDR2 as SYGVKD. The CDR3 has 14 residues.

V gene TRBV7-2 combines with J gene TRBJ1-5; D may be TRBD1 (6 bases). The germline V gene has CDR1 SGHTA and CDR2 FQGNSA. The length of the CDR3 is 14 residues. V gave up 6 bases and J gave up 4 bases, with 13 bases separating them. This CDR3 is CASRGRQDNQPQHF. CDR3 nucleotides: TGTGCCAGCAGGGGCCGACAGGATAATCAGCCCCAGCATTTT.

The chain employs TRBV10-3 and TRBJ2-3, with D maybe TRBD1 (5 bases). Between the trimmed V and J ends, which lost 8 bases and 1 base, there was a span of 7 bases. This CDR3 contains 12 residues. Germline V gene data show CDR1 as ENHRY and CDR2 as SYGVKD. CDR3 residues: CAIWGGTDTQYF. The CDR3 nucleotides read TGTGCCATCTGGGGCGGCACAGATACGCAGTATTTT.

The genes are TRBV4-3 and TRBJ1-4; D is perhaps TRBD1 (6 bases). Germline CDR1 and CDR2: LGHNA and YSLEER. The length of the CDR3 is 15 residues. Trimming removed 5 bases at V and 3 bases at J, with 13 bases between. The CDR3 loop reads CASSDYYRANEKLFF. The CDR3 coding sequence is TGCGCCAGCAGCGATTACTACAGGGCTAATGAAAAACTGTTTTTT.

The V gene is TRBV28, the J gene TRBJ1-2; D unclear. The germline V and J ends were trimmed by 1 base and 4 bases, with 16 bases remaining between them. CDR3 size: 16 residues. CDR1 and CDR2 (germline): MDHEN, SYDVKM. The CDR3 region has the DNA TGTGCCAGCAGTTTATACGCCCACGGAGGAACCTATGGCTACACCTTC. Translated: CASSLYAHGGTYGYTF.

This sequence joins TRBV18 and TRBJ1-5; TRBD1 matches 11 bases. The CDR3 sequence is 20 residues long. V lost 3 bases, J lost 0 bases, and 13 bases stayed unmatched. Germline CDR1 and CDR2: KGHSH and LQKENI. CDR3 protein: CASSPSFPGTGGYSNQPQHF. CDR3 nucleotides: TGTGCCAGCTCACCCTCTTTTCCCGGGACAGGGGGATATAGCAATCAGCCCCAGCATTTT. Variable domain in full (rest from reference TRBV18 and TRBJ1-5): NAGVMQNPRHLVRRRGQEARLRCSPMKGHSHVYWYRQLPEEGLKFMVYLQKENIIDESGMPKERFSAEFPKEGPSILRIQQVVRGDSAAYFCASSPSFPGTGGYSNQPQHFGDGTRLSIL.

The chain recombines TRBV5-1 with TRBJ2-1; D might be TRBD1 (5 bases). CDR1 and CDR2 (germline): SGHRS, YFSETQ. Trimming shortened V by 0 bases and J by 6 bases, and 10 bases separated the two germline ends. The CDR3 runs 14 residues. The CDR3 DNA reads TGCGCCAGCAGCTTGGGGGGCCAGGGCAATGAGCAGTTCTTC. Protein product: CASSLGGQGNEQFF. Using reference TRBV5-1 and TRBJ2-1 for the parts outside the CDR3, the full variable domain is KAGVTQTPRYLIKTRGQQVTLSCSPISGHRSVSWYQQTPGQGLQFLFEYFSETQRNKGNFPGRFSGRQFSNSRSEMNVSTLELGDSALYLCASSLGGQGNEQFFGPGTRLTVL.

The V and J genes are TRBV27 and TRBJ1-4, with unresolved D. The CDR3 has 16 amino acids. Trimming stripped 4 bases from V and 8 bases from J, with 20 bases between. CDR1 and CDR2 from the germline V gene are MNHEY and SMNVEV (reference sequence). The CDR3 DNA is TGTGCCAGCAGTTCGCCGGGAGGCGCGGAAGGGGAAAAACTGTTTTTT. The encoded protein is CASSSPGGAEGEKLFF.

The chain uses TRBV5-4 and TRBJ2-5; TRBD1 matches at 9 bases. The DNA matches TRBJ2-7 better at its end, which makes the J call doubtful. CDR1 and CDR2 (germline): SGHNT, YYREEE (reference sequence). The CDR3 spans 14 residues. The CDR3 DNA follows: TGTGCCAGCAGCCCGGGACAGGGATACCACGAGCAGTACTTC. Protein sequence: CASSPGQGYHEQYF.

The genes are TRBV6-5 and TRBJ2-3; weak D call: TRBD2 (5 bases). This CDR3 region has 15 residues. V was shortened by 2 bases and J by 2 bases, with 11 bases between the two germline ends. Germline CDR1 is MNHEY and CDR2 is SVGAGI. The CDR3 here is CASSYGQTITDTQYF. CDR3 sequence (DNA): TGTGCCAGCAGTTACGGGCAGACTATCACAGATACGCAGTATTTT.

The chain joins TRBV13 to TRBJ2-1; 12 bases line up with TRBD2. Germline lookup yields CDR1 PRHDT and CDR2 FYEKMQ (reference sequence). V was pared by 4 bases and J by 4 bases, with 17 bases of the junction left unmatched. This CDR3 region has 20 residues. Written as DNA, the CDR3 is TGTGCCAGCAGCTCCTCAATACCCCAGCTAGCGGGGGGGATATACAATGAGCAGTTCTTC. Residues: CASSSSIPQLAGGIYNEQFF.